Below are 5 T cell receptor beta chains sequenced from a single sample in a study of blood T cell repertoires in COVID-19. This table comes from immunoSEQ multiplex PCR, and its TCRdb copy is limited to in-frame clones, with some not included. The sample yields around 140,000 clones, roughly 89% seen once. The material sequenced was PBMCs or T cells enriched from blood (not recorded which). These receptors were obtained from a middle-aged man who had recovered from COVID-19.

The CDR3 sequence is CASSGQGLNTEAFF. In nucleotides, the CDR3 is TGTGCCAGCTCAGGACAGGGGTTGAACACTGAAGCTTTCTTT. The chain uses TRBV18 and TRBJ1-1, with TRBD1 matching over 9 bases. CDR3 length: 14 amino acids. Germline V lookup: CDR1 KGHSH, CDR2 LQKENI. V shed 5 bases and J 0 bases; nucleotides not matched to a gene: 1.

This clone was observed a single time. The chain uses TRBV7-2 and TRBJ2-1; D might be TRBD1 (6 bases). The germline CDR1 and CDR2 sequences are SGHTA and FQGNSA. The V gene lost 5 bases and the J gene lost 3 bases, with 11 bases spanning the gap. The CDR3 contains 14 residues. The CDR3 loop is CASSQGTNYNEQFF. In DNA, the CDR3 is TGTGCCAGCAGCCAAGGGACAAACTACAATGAGCAGTTCTTC.

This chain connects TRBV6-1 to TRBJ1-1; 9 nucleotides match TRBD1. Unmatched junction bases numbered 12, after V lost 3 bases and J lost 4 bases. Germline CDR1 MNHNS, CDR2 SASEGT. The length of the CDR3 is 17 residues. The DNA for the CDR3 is TGTGCCAGCAGTGAGCGGGGACAGGGTGAAGGAATCACTGAAGCTTTCTTT. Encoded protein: CASSERGQGEGITEAFF.

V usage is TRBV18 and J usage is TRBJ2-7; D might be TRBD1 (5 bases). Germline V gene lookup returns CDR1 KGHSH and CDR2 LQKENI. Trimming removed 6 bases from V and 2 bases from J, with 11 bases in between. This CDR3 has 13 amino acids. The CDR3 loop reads CASSIGQAYEQYF. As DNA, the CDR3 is TGTGCCAGCTCTATTGGACAAGCCTACGAGCAGTACTTC.

Here the CDR3 DNA reads TGTGCCAGCAGGACCTTTGGACAGGGCTACTATGGCTACACCTTC. The encoded protein is CASRTFGQGYYGYTF. The V call is TRBV27, the J call TRBJ1-2; 8 bases are shared with TRBD1. Germline values: CDR1 MNHEY, CDR2 SMNVEV (reference sequence). With 6 bases clipped from V and 3 bases from J, the junction kept 9 bases outside the gene matches. This CDR3 comprises 15 residues.